This T cell receptor beta chain was observed in a study of T cells in tumors after PD-1 blockade. Background on the study: Each patient got pembrolizumab 200 mg every 3 weeks or cemiplimab 350 mg every 2 weeks.

V was clipped by 8 bases and J by 7 bases, with 8 bases between them. The CDR3 length is 10 residues. Germline values: CDR1 MNHEY, CDR2 SVGAGI. Assay: immunoSEQ multiplex PCR; the TCRdb copy retains only in-frame clones and omits some. The sample carries 14,000 to 15,000 clones, about 80% recorded once. This clone was found a few times. The chain is built from TRBV6-5 and TRBJ1-1; no definite D call. The sequence was obtained from a human donor with basal cell carcinoma. The material was PBMCs, obtained after anti-PD-1 treatment. CDR3 region: CASAGNEAFF. CDR3 coding DNA: TGTGCCAGCGCAGGCAATGAAGCTTTCTTT.